This TCR beta chain was obtained from a study of persistence of HIV-infected CD4 T cells. Study at large: Median time on suppressive ART was about 8 years.

Anti-CD3/anti-CD28 beads served as a nonspecific positive control stimulus. Responding CD4+ T cells were sorted by upregulation of both CD40 ligand and CD69. This was the immunoSEQ version 4 assay in survey mode. Clones were sequenced by immunoSEQ multiplex PCR, and TCRdb holds only the in-frame ones, with some missing. Of 35,000 to 45,000 clones detected, around 89% appear once; the ten largest clones hold approximately 0.45%. V was pared by 4 bases and J by 5 bases, with 20 bases between. Germline assignment: CDR1 MRHNA and CDR2 SNTAGT. The CDR3 spans 16 residues. As for this clone: Its antigen is unidentified.

V and J are TRBV6-4 and TRBJ1-2, with a tentative D call TRBD1 (6 bases). The clonotype originates from an adult woman with HIV who was CMV-seropositive. Sequences were derived from CD4+ T cells sorted from PBMCs after approximately 19-hour stimulation, sampled from a patient who received antiretroviral therapy. The CDR3 protein is CASSANRQAELYGYTF. The CDR3, as DNA: TGTGCCAGCAGTGCCAATCGACAGGCAGAGCTATATGGCTACACCTTC.